These T cell receptor beta chains were read from a single sample in a study of monozygotic twins with cystic fibrosis. Sequenced by immunoSEQ multiplex PCR; TCRdb stores in-frame clones only, minus some. The data show approximately 32,000 clones, roughly 97% seen once. Material: blood. These receptors all come from a girl aged 2 to 9 with cystic fibrosis. The CDR3 runs from the conserved cysteine through the conserved F or W. A D gene is named only where the DNA matches it firmly. Expanded clones are given a class, and other clones once, few, many or no size at all.

J: TRBJ1-4
V: TRBV2
size: .
D: .
DNA: TGTGCCAGCAGTGGAACAGAGGTTTCGGGTGAAAAACTGTTTTTT
CDR3: CASSGTEVSGEKLFF

J: TRBJ1-1
V: TRBV6-5
size: .
D: .
DNA: TGTGCCAGCAGTTACTCCCCGGGGGCCACTGAAGCTTTCTTT
CDR3: CASSYSPGATEAFF

J: TRBJ2-7
V: TRBV6-5
size: .
D: .
DNA: TGTGCCAGCAGGACCGGGTGGACCAGAACCTACGAGCAGTACTTC
CDR3: CASRTGWTRTYEQYF

J: TRBJ1-5
V: TRBV2
size: .
D: .
DNA: TGTGCCAGCAGTGAAGCGCGAGGGGCAGGTCAGCCCCAGCATTTT
CDR3: CASSEARGAGQPQHF

J: TRBJ2-1
V: TRBV25-1
size: .
D: .
DNA: TGTGCCAGCAGTGAATTGGCGACAAGGGTCAGAAATGAGCAGTTCTTC
CDR3: CASSELATRVRNEQFF

J: TRBJ2-7
V: TRBV6-5
size: .
D: TRBD2
DNA: TGTGCCAGCAGTGGTAGCGGGAGGGCCGTCAACGAGCAGTACTTC
CDR3: CASSGSGRAVNEQYF

J: TRBJ1-5
V: TRBV30
size: once
D: TRBD1
DNA: TGTGCCTGGAGTCGGACAGGCGGCCAGCCCCAGCATTTT
CDR3: CAWSRTGGQPQHF

J: TRBJ2-3
V: TRBV4-1
size: .
D: TRBD1
DNA: TGCGCCAGCAGCCAGGGACAGCGCACAGATACGCAGTATTTT
CDR3: CASSQGQRTDTQYF

J: TRBJ1-4
V: TRBV7-2
size: .
D: .
DNA: TGTGCCAGCAGCCCAACAGGTGCAACTAATGAAAAACTGTTTTTT
CDR3: CASSPTGATNEKLFF

J: TRBJ2-7
V: TRBV30
size: .
D: .
DNA: TGTGCCTGCGGAAGGTACGAGCAGTACTTC
CDR3: CACGRYEQYF

J: TRBJ2-5
V: TRBV2
size: .
D: TRBD1
DNA: TGTGCCAGCAGACCCGGGACAGGGGGACAAGAGACCCAGTACTTC
CDR3: CASRPGTGGQETQYF

J: TRBJ1-2
V: TRBV19
size: .
D: TRBD1
DNA: TGTGCCAGCACACAGGGGGCGCAGAAATATGGCTACACCTTC
CDR3: CASTQGAQKYGYTF

J: TRBJ2-7
V: TRBV9
size: once
D: .
DNA: TGTGCCAGCAGCGTCACGGACGCTCTACCCACCTACGAGCAGTACTTC
CDR3: CASSVTDALPTYEQYF

J: TRBJ2-3
V: TRBV28
size: .
D: TRBD2
DNA: TGTGCCAGCAGTTTAACATCTCCGGGACTCGGGAGGCGAGGTACGCAGTATTTT
CDR3: CASSLTSPGLGRRGTQYF

J: TRBJ1-1
V: TRBV6-1
size: .
D: TRBD1
DNA: TGTGCCAGCATCCTATCACAGGGGGCCGCTGAAGCTTTCTTT
CDR3: CASILSQGAAEAFF

J: TRBJ1-4
V: TRBV6-1
size: .
D: .
DNA: TGTGCCAGCAGTGAGATAGGCGAAAAACTGTTTTTT
CDR3: CASSEIGEKLFF

J: TRBJ1-2
V: TRBV29-1
size: .
D: .
DNA: TGCAGCGTAGTGGACAGACCTTTCGGTGGCTACACCTTC
CDR3: CSVVDRPFGGYTF

J: TRBJ2-7
V: TRBV15
size: .
D: .
DNA: TGTGCCACCAGCCTAGACAGCAGCCGAGATCACGAGCAGTACTTC
CDR3: CATSLDSSRDHEQYF

J: TRBJ1-2
V: TRBV7-9
size: .
D: .
DNA: TGTGCCAGCAGCTTAGCGGGCCAGGGGCCCAGTGTCTATGGCTACACCTTC
CDR3: CASSLAGQGPSVYGYTF

J: TRBJ1-1
V: TRBV30
size: once
D: .
DNA: TGTGCCTGGAAAGAGGAGAGGTCTGAAGCTTTCTTT
CDR3: CAWKEERSEAFF

J: TRBJ2-7
V: TRBV2
size: .
D: .
DNA: TGTGCCAGCAGTGTAACCTACGAGCAGTACTTC
CDR3: CASSVTYEQYF

J: TRBJ2-7
V: TRBV30
size: .
D: .
DNA: TGTGCCTGGAGTGCCTCATTTCGTGCAGGGGCTTTCCACGAGCAGTACTTC
CDR3: CAWSASFRAGAFHEQYF

J: TRBJ1-5
V: TRBV13
size: .
D: .
DNA: TGTGCCAGCAGCCTATCGGGGGGCGGGGACACTAATCAGCCCCAGCATTTT
CDR3: CASSLSGGGDTNQPQHF

J: TRBJ2-5
V: TRBV30
size: once
D: TRBD2
DNA: TGTGCCTTAGGGACTAGCGGGAGCCAGACCCAGTACTTC
CDR3: CALGTSGSQTQYF

J: TRBJ2-1
V: TRBV5-6
size: .
D: .
DNA: TGTGCCAGCACCCCCGGAGGCGGGGGCGGTGAGCAGTTCTTC
CDR3: CASTPGGGGGEQFF

J: TRBJ2-7
V: TRBV7-2
size: .
D: .
DNA: TGTGCCAGCAGCTTACTCCCGGCCTACGAGCAGTACTTC
CDR3: CASSLLPAYEQYF

J: TRBJ1-1
V: TRBV14
size: .
D: .
DNA: TGTGCCAGCAGCGTTAATAAGGATGAAGCTTTCTTT
CDR3: CASSVNKDEAFF

J: TRBJ2-7
V: TRBV5-4
size: .
D: .
DNA: TGTGCCAGCAGCTCCGACCCGGGGGAGCTCTACGAGCAGTACTTC
CDR3: CASSSDPGELYEQYF

J: TRBJ2-3
V: TRBV5-1
size: .
D: .
DNA: TGCGCCAGCAGCTCAGCCCCCCCGGGTATCACAGATACGCAGTATTTT
CDR3: CASSSAPPGITDTQYF

J: TRBJ2-7
V: TRBV5-6
size: .
D: TRBD1
DNA: TGTGCCAGCAGCCCGGGACAGGGTCTCGAGCAGTACTTC
CDR3: CASSPGQGLEQYF

J: TRBJ1-2
V: TRBV7-9
size: .
D: .
DNA: TGTGCCAGCAGCTCCACCGGGACACATCTTATTAACTATGGCTACACCTTC
CDR3: CASSSTGTHLINYGYTF